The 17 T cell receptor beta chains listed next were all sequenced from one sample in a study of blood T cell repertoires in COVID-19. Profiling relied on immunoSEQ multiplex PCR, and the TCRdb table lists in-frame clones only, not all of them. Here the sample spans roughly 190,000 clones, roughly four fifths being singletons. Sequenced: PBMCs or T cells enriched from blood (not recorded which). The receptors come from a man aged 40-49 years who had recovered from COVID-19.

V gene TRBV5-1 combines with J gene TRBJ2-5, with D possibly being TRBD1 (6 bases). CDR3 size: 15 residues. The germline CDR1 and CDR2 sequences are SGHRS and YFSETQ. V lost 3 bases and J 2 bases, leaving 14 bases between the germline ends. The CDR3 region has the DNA TGCGCCAGCAGCTCGCAGACAGGAGAACAAGAGACCCAGTACTTC. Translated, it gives CASSSQTGEQETQYF.

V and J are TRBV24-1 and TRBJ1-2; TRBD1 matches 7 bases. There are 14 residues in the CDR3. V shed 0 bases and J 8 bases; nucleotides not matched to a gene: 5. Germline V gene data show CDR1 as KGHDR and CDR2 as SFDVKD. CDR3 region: CATSDLYRGRGYTF. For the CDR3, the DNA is TGTGCCACCAGTGATTTGTACAGGGGAAGGGGCTACACCTTC.

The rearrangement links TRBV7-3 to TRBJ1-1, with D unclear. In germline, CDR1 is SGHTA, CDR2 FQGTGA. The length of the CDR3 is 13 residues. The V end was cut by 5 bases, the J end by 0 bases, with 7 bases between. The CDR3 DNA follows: TGTGCCAGCAGCCTCGTCCTGAACACTGAAGCTTTCTTT. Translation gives CASSLVLNTEAFF.

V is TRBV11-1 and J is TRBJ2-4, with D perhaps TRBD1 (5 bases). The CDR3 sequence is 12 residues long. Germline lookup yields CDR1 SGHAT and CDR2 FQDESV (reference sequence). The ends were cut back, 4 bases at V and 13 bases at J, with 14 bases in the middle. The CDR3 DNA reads TGTGCCAGCAGCTCTCCTCGACAGATACAGTACTTC. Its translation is CASSSPRQIQYF.

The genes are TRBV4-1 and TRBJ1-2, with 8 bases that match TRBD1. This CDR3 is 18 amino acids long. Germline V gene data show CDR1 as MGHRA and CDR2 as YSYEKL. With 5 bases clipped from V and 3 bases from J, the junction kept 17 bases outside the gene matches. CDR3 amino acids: CASSASRGQNTNYYGYTF. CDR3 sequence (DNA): TGCGCCAGCAGCGCCTCCAGGGGGCAGAACACTAATTACTATGGCTACACCTTC.

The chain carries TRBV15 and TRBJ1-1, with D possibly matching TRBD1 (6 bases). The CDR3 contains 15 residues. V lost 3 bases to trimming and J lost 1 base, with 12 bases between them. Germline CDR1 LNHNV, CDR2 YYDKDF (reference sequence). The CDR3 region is CATSSDRPQNTEAFF. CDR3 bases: TGTGCCACCAGCAGTGACAGGCCGCAGAACACTGAAGCTTTCTTT.

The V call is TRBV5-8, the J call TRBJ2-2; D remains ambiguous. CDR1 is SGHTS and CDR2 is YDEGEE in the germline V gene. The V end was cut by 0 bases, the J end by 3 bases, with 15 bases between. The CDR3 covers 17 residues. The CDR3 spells CASSLVLTHPYTGELFF. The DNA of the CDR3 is TGTGCCAGCAGCTTGGTCTTAACACACCCGTACACCGGGGAGCTGTTTTTT. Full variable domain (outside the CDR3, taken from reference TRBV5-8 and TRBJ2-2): EAGVTQSPTHLIKTRGQQATLRCSPISGHTSVYWYQQALGLGLQFLLWYDEGEERNRGNFPPRFSGRQFPNYSSELNVNALELEDSALYLCASSLVLTHPYTGELFFGEGSRLTVL.

The CDR3: CASSFVATMIGAFF. The CDR3 region has the DNA TGTGCCAGCAGCTTTGTCGCGACAATGATAGGAGCTTTCTTT. This chain joins TRBV7-8 and TRBJ1-1; no clear D gene. Between the trimmed V and J ends, which lost 3 bases and 10 bases, there was a span of 18 bases. CDR1 and CDR2 (germline): SGHVS, FQNEAQ. The CDR3 runs 14 residues.

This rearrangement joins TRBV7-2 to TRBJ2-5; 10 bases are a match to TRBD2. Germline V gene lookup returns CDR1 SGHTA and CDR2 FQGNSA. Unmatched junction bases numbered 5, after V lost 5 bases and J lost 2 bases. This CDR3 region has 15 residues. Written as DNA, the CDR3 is TGTGCCAGCAGCCTAGGACTAGCGGCACAAGAGACCCAGTACTTC. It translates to CASSLGLAAQETQYF.

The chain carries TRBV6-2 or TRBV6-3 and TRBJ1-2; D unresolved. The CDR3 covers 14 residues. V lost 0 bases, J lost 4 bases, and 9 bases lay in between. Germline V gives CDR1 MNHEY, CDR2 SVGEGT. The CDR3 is CASSYSAAGYGYTF. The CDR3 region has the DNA TGTGCCAGCAGTTACTCGGCCGCTGGCTATGGCTACACCTTC.

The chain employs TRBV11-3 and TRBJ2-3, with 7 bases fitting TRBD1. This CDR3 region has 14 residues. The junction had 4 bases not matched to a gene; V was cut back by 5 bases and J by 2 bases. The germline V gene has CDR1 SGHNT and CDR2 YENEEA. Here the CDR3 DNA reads TGTGCCAGCAGCCGGGACAGTCCCACAGATACGCAGTATTTT. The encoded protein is CASSRDSPTDTQYF.

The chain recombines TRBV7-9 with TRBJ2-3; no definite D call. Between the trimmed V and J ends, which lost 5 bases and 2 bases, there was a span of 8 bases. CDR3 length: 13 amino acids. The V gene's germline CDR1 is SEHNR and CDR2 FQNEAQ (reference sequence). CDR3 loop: CASSLKLTDTQYF. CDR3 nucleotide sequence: TGTGCCAGCAGCCTAAAACTCACAGATACGCAGTATTTT.

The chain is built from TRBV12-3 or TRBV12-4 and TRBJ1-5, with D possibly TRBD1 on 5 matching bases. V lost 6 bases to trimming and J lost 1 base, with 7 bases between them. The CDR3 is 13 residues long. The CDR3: CASSYRSNQPQHF. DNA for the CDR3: TGTGCCAGCAGCTACAGGAGCAATCAGCCCCAGCATTTT.

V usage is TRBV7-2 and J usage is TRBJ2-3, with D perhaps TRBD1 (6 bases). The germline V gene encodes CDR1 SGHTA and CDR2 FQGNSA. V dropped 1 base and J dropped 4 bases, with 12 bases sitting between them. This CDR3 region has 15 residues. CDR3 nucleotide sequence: TGTGCCAGCAGCTTAGAGGGGGTAGGGGCAGATACGCAGTATTTT. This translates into CASSLEGVGADTQYF.

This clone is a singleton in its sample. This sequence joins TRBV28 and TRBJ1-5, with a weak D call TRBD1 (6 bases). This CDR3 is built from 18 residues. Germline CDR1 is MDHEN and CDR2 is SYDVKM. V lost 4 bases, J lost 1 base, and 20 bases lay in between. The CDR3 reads CASSSSPRGFRSNQPQHF. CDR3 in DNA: TGTGCCAGCAGTTCATCACCCAGGGGATTCAGAAGCAATCAGCCCCAGCATTTT.

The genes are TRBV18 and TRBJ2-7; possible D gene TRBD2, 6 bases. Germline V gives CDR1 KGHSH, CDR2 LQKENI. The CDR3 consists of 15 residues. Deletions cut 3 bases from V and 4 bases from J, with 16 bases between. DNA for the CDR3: TGTGCCAGCTCACCGAGCCGGGAGAAGGGGTACGAGCAGTACTTC. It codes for CASSPSREKGYEQYF.

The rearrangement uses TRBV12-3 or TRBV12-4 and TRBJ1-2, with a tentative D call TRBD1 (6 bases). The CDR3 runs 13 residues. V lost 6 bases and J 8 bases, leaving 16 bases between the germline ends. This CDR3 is CASRQGDGRGYTF. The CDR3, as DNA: TGTGCCAGCAGACAGGGAGACGGGCGCGGCTACACCTTC.